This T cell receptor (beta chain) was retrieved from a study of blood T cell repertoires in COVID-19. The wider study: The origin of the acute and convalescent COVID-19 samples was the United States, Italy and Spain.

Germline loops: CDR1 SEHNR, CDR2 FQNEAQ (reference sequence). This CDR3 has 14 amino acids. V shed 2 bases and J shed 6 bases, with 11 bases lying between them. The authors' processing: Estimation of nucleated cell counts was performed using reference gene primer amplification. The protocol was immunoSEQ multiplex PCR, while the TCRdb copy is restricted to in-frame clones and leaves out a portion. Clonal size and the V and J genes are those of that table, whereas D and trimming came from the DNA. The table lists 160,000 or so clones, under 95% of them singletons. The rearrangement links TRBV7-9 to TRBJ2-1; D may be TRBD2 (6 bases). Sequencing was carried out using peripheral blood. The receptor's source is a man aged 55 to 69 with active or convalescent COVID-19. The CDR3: CASSLPGSLNEQFF. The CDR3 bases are TGTGCCAGCAGCTTACCCGGGAGTCTCAATGAGCAGTTCTTC. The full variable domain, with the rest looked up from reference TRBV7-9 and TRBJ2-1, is DTGVSQNPRHKITKRGQNVTFRCDPISEHNRLYWYRQTLGQGPEFLTYFQNEAQLEKSRLLSDRFSAERPKGSFSTLEIQRTEQGDSAMYLCASSLPGSLNEQFFGPGTRLTVL.